Presented here are 10 T cell receptor beta chains from one specimen sequenced in a study of blood T cell repertoires in COVID-19. This table comes from immunoSEQ multiplex PCR, and its TCRdb copy is limited to in-frame clones, with some not included. The table includes approximately 220,000 clones, 86% detected once. The specimen sequenced was peripheral blood. These receptors originate from a woman in her 50s with acute or convalescent COVID-19.

The V call is TRBV28, the J call TRBJ1-5; D is unresolved. This CDR3 region has 12 residues. The V gene lost 5 bases and the J gene lost 3 bases, with 5 bases spanning the gap. The germline gives CDR1 MDHEN, CDR2 SYDVKM. CDR3 nucleotides: TGTGCCAGCAGTCAGATCAATCAGCCCCAGCATTTT. Protein sequence: CASSQINQPQHF.

The V and J genes are TRBV18 and TRBJ1-5, with TRBD1 matching 10 bases. Germline values: CDR1 KGHSH, CDR2 LQKENI. The CDR3 is 17 amino acids. V shed 6 bases, J shed 4 bases, and the junction held 12 bases outside the gene matches. CDR3 in amino acids: CASSHPYGQGGNQPQHF. For the CDR3, the DNA is TGTGCCAGCTCGCATCCCTATGGACAGGGGGGAAATCAGCCCCAGCATTTT.

V is TRBV10-1 and J is TRBJ1-2; possibly TRBD1 for D (5 bases). The CDR3 is 14 residues long. Looked up from germline, CDR1 is WNHNN and CDR2 is SYGVQD (reference sequence). V was clipped by 2 bases and J by 2 bases, with 9 bases between them. The CDR3 DNA follows: TGCGCCAGCAGTGAGGACAGTGAGAACTATGGCTACACCTTC. Translated, it gives CASSEDSENYGYTF.

The V gene is TRBV18, the J gene TRBJ2-1, with a possible D match to TRBD1 (5 bases). The CDR3 is 12 amino acids. Germline V gene data show CDR1 as KGHSH and CDR2 as LQKENI. V was shortened by 4 bases and J by 9 bases, with 10 bases between the two germline ends. CDR3 amino acids: CASSLDRGEQFF. DNA of the CDR3: TGTGCCAGCTCACTCGATAGGGGTGAGCAGTTCTTC.

Regarding this clone: At the DNA level, this CDR3 is encoded by other sequences in the same sample as well. The V and J genes are TRBV7-2 and TRBJ2-7; 7 nucleotides match TRBD2. Germline lookup yields CDR1 SGHTA and CDR2 FQGNSA. This CDR3 is 16 amino acids long. V was clipped by 2 bases and J by 0 bases; unmatched bases: 7. CDR3 protein: CASSLLGGLSSYEQYF. The CDR3 nucleotides are TGTGCCAGCAGCTTATTGGGGGGACTAAGCTCCTACGAGCAGTACTTC.

The sample holds a few counts of this clone. The CDR3 loop is CASSVSSGGTGELFF. In DNA form, the CDR3 reads TGTGCCAGCAGCGTGTCTAGCGGGGGGACCGGGGAGCTGTTTTTT. The rearrangement uses TRBV9 and TRBJ2-2; 11 bases map to TRBD2. With 2 bases clipped from V and 5 bases from J, the junction kept 2 bases outside the gene matches. The CDR3 spans 15 residues. The V gene's germline CDR1 is SGDLS and CDR2 YYNGEE. The variable domain in full, completed from reference TRBV9 and TRBJ2-2, reads DSGVTQTPKHLITATGQRVTLRCSPRSGDLSVYWYQQSLDQGLQFLIQYYNGEERAKGNILERFSAQQFPDLHSELNLSSLELGDSALYFCASSVSSGGTGELFFGEGSRLTVL.

The rearrangement joins TRBV3-1 (or the pseudogene TRBV3-2) to TRBJ1-2, with D uncertain. This CDR3 has 16 residues. From germline, CDR1 is LGHDT and CDR2 YNNKEL (reference sequence). V was trimmed by 4 bases and J by 0 bases, leaving 15 bases between them. CDR3 coding DNA: TGTGCCAGCAGCCGGTTAGATGGGAGGACTAACTATGGCTACACCTTC. Encoded protein: CASSRLDGRTNYGYTF.

This sequence joins TRBV4-1 and TRBJ2-5, with unresolved D. The CDR3 spans 14 residues. V shed 3 bases and J shed 1 base, with 9 bases lying between them. Per the germline V gene, CDR1 is MGHRA and CDR2 is YSYEKL. DNA for the CDR3: TGCGCCAGCAGCCACAGGCAGGCCCAAGAGACCCAGTACTTC. The encoded protein is CASSHRQAQETQYF.

The gene calls are TRBV12-5 and TRBJ2-2; TRBD2 matches 9 bases. Germline loops: CDR1 LGHNT, CDR2 FRNRAP. The CDR3 is 15 residues long. Trimming cost V 3 bases and J 5 bases; bases outside gene matches: 4. CDR3 sequence reads: CASGFLAGVTGELFF. The CDR3 bases are TGTGCTAGTGGTTTCTTAGCGGGAGTTACCGGGGAGCTGTTTTTT.

The chain employs TRBV6-6 and TRBJ1-2; TRBD1 matches at 8 bases. V lost 2 bases to trimming and J lost 8 bases; unmatched junction nucleotides: 10. The CDR3 loop spans 15 amino acids. Germline V gives CDR1 MNHNY, CDR2 SVGAGI (reference sequence). The CDR3 sequence: CASSYPLGQGSGYTF. The CDR3 coding sequence is TGTGCCAGCAGTTACCCCCTCGGACAGGGTAGCGGCTACACCTTC.